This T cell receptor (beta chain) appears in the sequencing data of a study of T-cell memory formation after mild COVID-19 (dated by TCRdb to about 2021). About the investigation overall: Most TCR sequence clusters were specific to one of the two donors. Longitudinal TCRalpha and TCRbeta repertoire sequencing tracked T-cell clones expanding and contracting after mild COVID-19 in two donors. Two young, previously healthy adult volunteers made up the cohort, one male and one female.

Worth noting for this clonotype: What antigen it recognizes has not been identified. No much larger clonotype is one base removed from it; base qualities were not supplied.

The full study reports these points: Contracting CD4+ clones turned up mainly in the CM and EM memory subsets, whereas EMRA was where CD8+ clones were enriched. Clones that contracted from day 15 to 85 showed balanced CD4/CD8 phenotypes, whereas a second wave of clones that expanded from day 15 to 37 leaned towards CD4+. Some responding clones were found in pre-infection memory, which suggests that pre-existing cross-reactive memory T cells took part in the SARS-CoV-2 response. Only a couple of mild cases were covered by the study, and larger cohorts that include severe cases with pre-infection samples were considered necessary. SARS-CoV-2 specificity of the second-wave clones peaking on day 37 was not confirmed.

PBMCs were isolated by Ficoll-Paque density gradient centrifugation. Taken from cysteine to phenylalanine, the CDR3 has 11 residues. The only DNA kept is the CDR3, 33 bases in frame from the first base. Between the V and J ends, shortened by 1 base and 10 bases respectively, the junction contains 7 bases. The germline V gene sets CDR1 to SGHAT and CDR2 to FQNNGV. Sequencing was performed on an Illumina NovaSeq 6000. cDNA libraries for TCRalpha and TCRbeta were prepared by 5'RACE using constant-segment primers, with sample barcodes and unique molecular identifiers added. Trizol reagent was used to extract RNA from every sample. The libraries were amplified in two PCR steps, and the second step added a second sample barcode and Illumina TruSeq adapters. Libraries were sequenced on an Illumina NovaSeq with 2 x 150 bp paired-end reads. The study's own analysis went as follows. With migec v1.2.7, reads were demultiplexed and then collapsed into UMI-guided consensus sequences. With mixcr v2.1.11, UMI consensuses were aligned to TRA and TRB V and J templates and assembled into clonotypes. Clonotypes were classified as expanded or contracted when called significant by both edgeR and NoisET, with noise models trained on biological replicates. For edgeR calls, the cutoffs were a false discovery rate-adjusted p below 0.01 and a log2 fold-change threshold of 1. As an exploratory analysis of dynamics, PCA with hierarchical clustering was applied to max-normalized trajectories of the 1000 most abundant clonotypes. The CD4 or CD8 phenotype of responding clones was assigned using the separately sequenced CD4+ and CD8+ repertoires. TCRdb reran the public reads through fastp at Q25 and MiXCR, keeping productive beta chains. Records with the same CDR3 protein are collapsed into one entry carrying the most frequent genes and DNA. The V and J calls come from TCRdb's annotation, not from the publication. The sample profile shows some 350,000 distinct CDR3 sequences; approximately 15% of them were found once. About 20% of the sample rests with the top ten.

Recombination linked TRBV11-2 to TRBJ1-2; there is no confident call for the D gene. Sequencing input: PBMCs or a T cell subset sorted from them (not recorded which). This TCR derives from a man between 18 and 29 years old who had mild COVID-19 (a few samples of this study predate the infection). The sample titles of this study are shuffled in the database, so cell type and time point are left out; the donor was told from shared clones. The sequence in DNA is TGTGCCAGCAGCTTAGGGGGAGACTACACCTTC. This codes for CASSLGGDYTF.